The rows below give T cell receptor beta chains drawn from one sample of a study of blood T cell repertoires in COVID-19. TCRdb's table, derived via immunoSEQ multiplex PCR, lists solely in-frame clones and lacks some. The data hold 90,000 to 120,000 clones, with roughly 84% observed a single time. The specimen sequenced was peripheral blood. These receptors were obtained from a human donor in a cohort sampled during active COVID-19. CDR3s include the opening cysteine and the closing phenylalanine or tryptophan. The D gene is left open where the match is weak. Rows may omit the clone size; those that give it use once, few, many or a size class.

CASSPSSDRGGREKLFF | TGTGCCAGCTCACCTTCCTCCGACAGGGGAGGACGCGAAAAACTGTTTTTT | TRBJ1-4 | TRBV18 | 17 | TRBD1 | -
CAITEGRGEGYTF | TGTGCCATCACAGAAGGCAGGGGGGAAGGCTACACCTTC | TRBJ1-2 | TRBV10-3 | 13 | TRBD1 | -
CASSLGGLNTEAFF | TGTGCCAGCAGCTTGGGTGGCCTGAACACTGAAGCTTTCTTT | TRBJ1-1 | TRBV5-6 | 14 | - | -
CASSQGTGANTEAFF | TGCGCCAGCAGCCAAGGGACAGGAGCGAACACTGAAGCTTTCTTT | TRBJ1-1 | TRBV4-1 | 15 | TRBD1 | -
CASSNTRDREAQYF | TGTGCCAGTAGTAATACGCGTGACAGGGAGGCCCAGTACTTC | TRBJ2-5 | TRBV19 | 14 | - | -
CASSLLTPSSYEQYF | TGTGCCAGCAGCTTATTGACACCTTCCTCCTACGAGCAGTACTTC | TRBJ2-7 | TRBV7-9 | 15 | - | -
CASSELTGTNSYNEQFF | TGTGCCAGCAGTGAACTTACCGGGACAAACTCCTACAATGAGCAGTTCTTC | TRBJ2-1 | TRBV6-1 | 17 | - | -
CASSSNQGAYTGELFF | TGTGCCAGCAGCTCGAATCAGGGGGCGTATACCGGGGAGCTGTTTTTT | TRBJ2-2 | TRBV9 | 16 | TRBD1 | -
CASSENGLAGGLSSYNEQFF | TGTGCCAGTAGCGAAAATGGACTAGCGGGAGGACTAAGCTCCTACAATGAGCAGTTCTTC | TRBJ2-1 | TRBV19 | 20 | TRBD2 | -
CASSPYRSGEEVYNEQFF | TGTGCCAGCTCACCATACCGATCTGGGGAGGAGGTTTACAATGAGCAGTTCTTC | TRBJ2-1 | TRBV18 | 18 | - | once
CASSRDRGALSYEQYF | TGTGCCAGCAGCCGGGACAGGGGGGCCCTCTCCTACGAGCAGTACTTC | TRBJ2-7 | TRBV14 | 16 | TRBD1 | -
CASSLGVRGYGYTF | TGTGCCAGCAGCTTAGGGGTCAGGGGCTATGGCTACACCTTC | TRBJ1-2 | TRBV7-9 | 14 | - | -
CASSLLTGASKNIQYF | TGTGCCAGTAGTCTCCTGACAGGGGCTTCCAAAAACATTCAGTACTTC | TRBJ2-4 | TRBV19 | 16 | TRBD1 | many
CASNHRGTDTQYF | TGTGCCAGCAACCACAGGGGCACAGATACGCAGTATTTT | TRBJ2-3 | TRBV12-3/TRBV12-4 | 13 | - | -
CASSIHRDEQFF | TGTGCCAGCAGTATCCACAGGGATGAGCAGTTCTTC | TRBJ2-1 | TRBV6-2/TRBV6-3 | 12 | - | -
CASSGGAGGYNEQFF | TGTGCCAGCAGCGGGGGAGCGGGAGGATACAATGAGCAGTTCTTC | TRBJ2-1 | TRBV9 | 15 | TRBD2 | -
CASSLSGAGTGNEQYF | TGTGCCAGCAGTTTATCGGGGGCAGGGACAGGCAACGAGCAGTACTTC | TRBJ2-7 | TRBV27 | 16 | TRBD1 | -
CASSAGLAGVGSGANVLTF | TGCGCCAGCAGCGCGGGACTAGCGGGAGTTGGGTCTGGGGCCAACGTCCTGACTTTC | TRBJ2-6 | TRBV5-1 | 19 | TRBD2 | -
CASSLARLAAASSYNEQFF | TGTGCCAGCAGCTTAGCCCGGCTAGCGGCCGCCAGCTCCTACAATGAGCAGTTCTTC | TRBJ2-1 | TRBV7-8 | 19 | TRBD2 | -
CAWSVGGQNNSPLHF | TGTGCCTGGAGTGTCGGAGGGCAGAATAATTCACCCCTCCACTTT | TRBJ1-6 | TRBV30 | 15 | - | -
CASSLGHGGEQYF | TGTGCCAGCAGCTTGGGACACGGTGGAGAGCAGTACTTC | TRBJ2-7 | TRBV5-6 | 13 | - | -
CASPRGEQFF | TGTGCCAGCCCTAGAGGAGAGCAGTTCTTC | TRBJ2-1 | TRBV11-2 | 10 | - | few